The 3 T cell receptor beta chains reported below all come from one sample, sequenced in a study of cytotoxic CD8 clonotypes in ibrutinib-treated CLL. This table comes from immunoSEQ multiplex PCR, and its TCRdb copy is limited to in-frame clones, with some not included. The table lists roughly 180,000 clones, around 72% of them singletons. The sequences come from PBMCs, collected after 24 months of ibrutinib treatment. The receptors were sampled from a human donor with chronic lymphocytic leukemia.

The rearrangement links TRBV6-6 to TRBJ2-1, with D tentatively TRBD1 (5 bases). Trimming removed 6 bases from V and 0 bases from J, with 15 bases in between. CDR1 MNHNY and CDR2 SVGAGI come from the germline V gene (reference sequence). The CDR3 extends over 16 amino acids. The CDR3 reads CASSLSTASSYNEQFF. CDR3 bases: TGTGCCAGCAGCCTTTCGACAGCCAGCTCCTACAATGAGCAGTTCTTC.

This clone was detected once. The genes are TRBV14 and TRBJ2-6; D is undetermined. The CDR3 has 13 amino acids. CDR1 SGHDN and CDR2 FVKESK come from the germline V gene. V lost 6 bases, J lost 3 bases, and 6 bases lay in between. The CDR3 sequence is CASSGSGANVLTF. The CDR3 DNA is TGTGCCAGCAGTGGTAGTGGGGCCAACGTCCTGACTTTC.

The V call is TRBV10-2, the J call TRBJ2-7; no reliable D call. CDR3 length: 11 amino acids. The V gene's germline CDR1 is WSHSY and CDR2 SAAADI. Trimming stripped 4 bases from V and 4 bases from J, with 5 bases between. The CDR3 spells CASSAVYEQYF. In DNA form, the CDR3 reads TGCGCCAGCAGTGCCGTTTACGAGCAGTACTTC.